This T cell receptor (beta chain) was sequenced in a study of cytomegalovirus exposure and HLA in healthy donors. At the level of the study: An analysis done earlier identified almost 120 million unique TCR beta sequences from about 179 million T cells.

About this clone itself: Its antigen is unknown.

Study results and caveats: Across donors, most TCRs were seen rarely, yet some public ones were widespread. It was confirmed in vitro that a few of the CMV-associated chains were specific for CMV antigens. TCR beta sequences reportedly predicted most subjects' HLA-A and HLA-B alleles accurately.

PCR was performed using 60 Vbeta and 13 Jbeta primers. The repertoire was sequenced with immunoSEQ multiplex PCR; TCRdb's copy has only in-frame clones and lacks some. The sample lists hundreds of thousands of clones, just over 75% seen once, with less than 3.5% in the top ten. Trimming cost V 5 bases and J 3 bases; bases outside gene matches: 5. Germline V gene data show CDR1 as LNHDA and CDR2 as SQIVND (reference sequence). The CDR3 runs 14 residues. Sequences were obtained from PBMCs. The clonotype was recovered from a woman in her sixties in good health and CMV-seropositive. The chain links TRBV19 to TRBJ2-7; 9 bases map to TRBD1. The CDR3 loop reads CASSFGTGNYEQYF. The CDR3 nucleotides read TGTGCCAGTAGTTTCGGGACAGGGAACTACGAGCAGTACTTC. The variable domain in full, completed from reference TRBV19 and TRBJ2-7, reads DGGITQSPKYLFRKEGQNVTLSCEQNLNHDAMYWYRQDPGQGLRLIYYSQIVNDFQKGDIAEGYSVSREKKESFPLTVTSAQKNPTAFYLCASSFGTGNYEQYFGPGTRLTVT.